This TCR beta chain derives from a study of T-cell memory formation after mild COVID-19. In this sample, this clonotype turned up a few times. Its target is unknown. Germline V gives CDR1 MNHEY, CDR2 SVGAGI. There are 16 residues in the CDR3. V shed 2 bases and J shed 6 bases, with 18 bases lying between them. Findings and caveats of the study: Several responding clones turned up in pre-infection memory, indicating that cross-reactive memory may have taken part.

MiXCR, applied by TCRdb to the 5' RACE reads, yields one record per CDR3 protein. The table has just under 550,000 distinct CDR3 sequences, approximately 20% seen once. Sequenced input: PBMCs or a T cell subset sorted from them (not recorded which). The receptor's source is an adult woman who had mild COVID-19 (a few samples of this study predate the infection). Cell type and time point are not known. V gene TRBV6-5 combines with J gene TRBJ2-3; D uncertain. The CDR3 protein is CASSYPEVRRADTQYF. The CDR3 coding sequence is TGTGCCAGCAGTTACCCCGAGGTCAGGAGAGCCGATACGCAGTATTTT.